A selection of T cell receptor beta chains follows, all from one sample in a study of blood T cell repertoires in COVID-19. Profiled with immunoSEQ multiplex PCR; TCRdb holds only in-frame clones, not every one. The data show about 50,000 clones, 89% seen once. The sequenced sample consisted of peripheral blood. All receptors come from a woman aged 60-70 years with COVID-19, enrolled during active disease. CDR3s leave out the opening cysteine and the closing phenylalanine or tryptophan. Rows may omit the clone size; those that give it use once, few, many or a size class.

v_call: TRBV9; j_call: TRBJ1-5; clone_size: .; cdr3_aa: ASSGTGENQPQH
v_call: TRBV27; j_call: TRBJ2-3; clone_size: .; cdr3_aa: ASSFRGGPRKATDTQY
v_call: TRBV4-3; j_call: TRBJ2-4; clone_size: few; cdr3_aa: ASSQDRGVMVANIQY
v_call: TRBV2; j_call: TRBJ2-5; clone_size: once; cdr3_aa: ASSETGGETQY
v_call: TRBV11-2; j_call: TRBJ1-3; clone_size: .; cdr3_aa: ASSYPGGDSGNTIY
v_call: TRBV6-5; j_call: TRBJ1-5; clone_size: .; cdr3_aa: ASRPGTGGSQPQH
v_call: TRBV6-5; j_call: TRBJ1-3; clone_size: .; cdr3_aa: ATADRFLDTIY
v_call: TRBV18; j_call: TRBJ1-5; clone_size: .; cdr3_aa: ASSPNALNQPQH
v_call: TRBV2; j_call: TRBJ2-3; clone_size: .; cdr3_aa: ASSEQGAGAGNTQY
v_call: TRBV5-4; j_call: TRBJ2-2; clone_size: .; cdr3_aa: ASSLGGPGELF
v_call: TRBV9; j_call: TRBJ1-4; clone_size: .; cdr3_aa: ASSARDRAFEKLF
v_call: TRBV6-5; j_call: TRBJ1-6; clone_size: .; cdr3_aa: ASTSQFPNSPLH
v_call: TRBV6-6; j_call: TRBJ1-2; clone_size: .; cdr3_aa: ASSPPGRTTPNYGYT
v_call: TRBV7-8; j_call: TRBJ1-2; clone_size: .; cdr3_aa: ASSLAPAGANYGYT
v_call: TRBV24-1; j_call: TRBJ2-1; clone_size: .; cdr3_aa: APSGGTSGGPKGIRSYNEQF
v_call: TRBV7-2; j_call: TRBJ1-2; clone_size: .; cdr3_aa: ATSEDRNYGYT
v_call: TRBV6-5; j_call: TRBJ1-2; clone_size: .; cdr3_aa: ASSSQPGQGHGYT
v_call: TRBV28; j_call: TRBJ2-1; clone_size: .; cdr3_aa: ASSFAGSYNEQF
v_call: TRBV3-1/TRBV3-2; j_call: TRBJ2-2; clone_size: few; cdr3_aa: ASSPNSQGTVF